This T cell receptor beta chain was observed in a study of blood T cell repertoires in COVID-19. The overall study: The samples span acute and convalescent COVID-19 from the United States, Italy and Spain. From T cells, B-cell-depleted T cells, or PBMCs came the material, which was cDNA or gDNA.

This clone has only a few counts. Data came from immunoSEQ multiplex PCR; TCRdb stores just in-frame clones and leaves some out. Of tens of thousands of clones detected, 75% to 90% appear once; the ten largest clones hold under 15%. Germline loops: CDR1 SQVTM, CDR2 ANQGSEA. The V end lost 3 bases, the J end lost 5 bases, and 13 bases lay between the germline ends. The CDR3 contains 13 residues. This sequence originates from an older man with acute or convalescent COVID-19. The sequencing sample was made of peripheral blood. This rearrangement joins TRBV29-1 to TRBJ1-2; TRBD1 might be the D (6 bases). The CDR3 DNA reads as TGCAGCGTTGATTACAGGGAAACTTATGGCTACACCTTC. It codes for CSVDYRETYGYTF.